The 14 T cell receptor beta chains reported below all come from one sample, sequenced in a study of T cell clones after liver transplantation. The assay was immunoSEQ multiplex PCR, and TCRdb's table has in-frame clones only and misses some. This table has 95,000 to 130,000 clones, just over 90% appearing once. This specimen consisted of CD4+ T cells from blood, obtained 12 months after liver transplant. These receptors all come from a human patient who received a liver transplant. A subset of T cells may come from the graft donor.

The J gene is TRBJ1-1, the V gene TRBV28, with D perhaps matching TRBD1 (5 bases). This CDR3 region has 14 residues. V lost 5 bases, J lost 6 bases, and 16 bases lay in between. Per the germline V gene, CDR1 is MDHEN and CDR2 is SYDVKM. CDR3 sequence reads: CASSLGHTMAEAFF. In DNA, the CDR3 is TGTGCCAGCAGTCTAGGACATACGATGGCTGAAGCTTTCTTT.

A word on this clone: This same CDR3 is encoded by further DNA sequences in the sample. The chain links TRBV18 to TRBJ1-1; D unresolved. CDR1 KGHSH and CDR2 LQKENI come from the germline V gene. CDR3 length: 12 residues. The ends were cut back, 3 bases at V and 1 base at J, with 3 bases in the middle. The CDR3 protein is CASSPQNTEAFF. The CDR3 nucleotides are TGTGCCAGCTCACCCCAGAACACTGAAGCTTTCTTT.

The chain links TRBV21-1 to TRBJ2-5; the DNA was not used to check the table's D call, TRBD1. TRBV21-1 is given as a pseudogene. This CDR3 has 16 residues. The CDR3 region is CASSKVRTGEPETQYF. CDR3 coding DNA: TGTGCCAGCAGCAAAGTCAGAACAGGGGAGCCAGAGACCCAGTACTTC.

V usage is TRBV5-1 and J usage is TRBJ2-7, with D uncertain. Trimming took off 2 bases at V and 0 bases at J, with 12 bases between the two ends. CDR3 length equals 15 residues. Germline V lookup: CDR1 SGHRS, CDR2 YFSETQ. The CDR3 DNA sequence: TGCGCCAGCAGCTTTGAGAGCCCCCCCTCCTACGAGCAGTACTTC. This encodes CASSFESPPSYEQYF. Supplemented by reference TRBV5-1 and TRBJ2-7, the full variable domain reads KAGVTQTPRYLIKTRGQQVTLSCSPISGHRSVSWYQQTPGQGLQFLFEYFSETQRNKGNFPGRFSGRQFSNSRSEMNVSTLELGDSALYLCASSFESPPSYEQYFGPGTRLTVT.

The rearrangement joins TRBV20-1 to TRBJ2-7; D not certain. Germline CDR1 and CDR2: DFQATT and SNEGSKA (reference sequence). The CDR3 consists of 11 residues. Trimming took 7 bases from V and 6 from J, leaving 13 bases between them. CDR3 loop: CSVRRSTEQYF. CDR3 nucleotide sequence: TGCAGTGTCAGACGCTCGACCGAGCAGTACTTC.

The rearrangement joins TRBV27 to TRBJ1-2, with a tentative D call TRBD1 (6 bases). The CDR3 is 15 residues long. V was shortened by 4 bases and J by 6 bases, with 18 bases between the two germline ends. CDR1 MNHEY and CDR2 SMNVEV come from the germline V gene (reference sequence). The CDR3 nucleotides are TGTGCCAGCAGTTCCTTCGCTTCAGGGGTCAATGGCTACACCTTC. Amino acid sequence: CASSSFASGVNGYTF.

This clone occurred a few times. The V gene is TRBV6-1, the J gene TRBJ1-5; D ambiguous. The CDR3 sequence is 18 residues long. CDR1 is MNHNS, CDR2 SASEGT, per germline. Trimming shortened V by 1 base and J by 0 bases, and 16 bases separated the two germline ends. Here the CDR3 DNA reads TGTGCCAGCAGTGAAGAGGTCAGAAATGCATATAGCAATCAGCCCCAGCATTTT. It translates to CASSEEVRNAYSNQPQHF.

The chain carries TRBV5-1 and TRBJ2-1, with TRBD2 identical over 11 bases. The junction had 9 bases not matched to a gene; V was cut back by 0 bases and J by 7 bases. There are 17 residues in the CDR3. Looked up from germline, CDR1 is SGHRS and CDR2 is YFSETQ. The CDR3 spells CASSLGSGRALGNEQFF. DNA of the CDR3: TGCGCCAGCAGCTTGGGTAGCGGGAGGGCCCTCGGGAATGAGCAGTTCTTC.

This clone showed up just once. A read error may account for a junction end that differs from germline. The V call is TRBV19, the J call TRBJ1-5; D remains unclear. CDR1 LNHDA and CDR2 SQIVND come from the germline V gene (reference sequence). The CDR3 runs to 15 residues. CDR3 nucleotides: TGTGCCAGTAGTTTAGACATAGCCGCCAATCAGCCCCAGCATTTT. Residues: CASSLDIAANQPQHF.

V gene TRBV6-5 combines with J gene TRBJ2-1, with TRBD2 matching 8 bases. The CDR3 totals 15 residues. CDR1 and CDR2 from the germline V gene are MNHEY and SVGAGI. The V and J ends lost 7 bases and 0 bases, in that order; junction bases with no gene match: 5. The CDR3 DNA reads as TGTGCCAGCATCAAAAGCGGGAGCTCCTACAATGAGCAGTTCTTC. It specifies CASIKSGSSYNEQFF.

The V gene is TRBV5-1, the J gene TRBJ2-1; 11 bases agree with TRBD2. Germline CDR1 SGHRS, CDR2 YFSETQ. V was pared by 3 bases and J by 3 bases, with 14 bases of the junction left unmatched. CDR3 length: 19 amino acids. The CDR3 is CASSSRPLAGEHDYNEQFF. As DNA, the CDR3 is TGCGCCAGCAGCTCCCGCCCACTAGCGGGAGAACATGACTACAATGAGCAGTTCTTC. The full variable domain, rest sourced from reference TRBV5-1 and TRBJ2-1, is KAGVTQTPRYLIKTRGQQVTLSCSPISGHRSVSWYQQTPGQGLQFLFEYFSETQRNKGNFPGRFSGRQFSNSRSEMNVSTLELGDSALYLCASSSRPLAGEHDYNEQFFGPGTRLTVL.

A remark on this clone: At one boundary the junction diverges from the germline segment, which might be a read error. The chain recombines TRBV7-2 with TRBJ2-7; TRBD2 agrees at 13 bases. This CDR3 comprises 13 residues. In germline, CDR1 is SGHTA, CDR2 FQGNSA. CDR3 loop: CASTPGPGLAGPF. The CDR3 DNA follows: TGTGCCAGCACCCCAGGACCGGGACTAGCGGGACCTTTC.

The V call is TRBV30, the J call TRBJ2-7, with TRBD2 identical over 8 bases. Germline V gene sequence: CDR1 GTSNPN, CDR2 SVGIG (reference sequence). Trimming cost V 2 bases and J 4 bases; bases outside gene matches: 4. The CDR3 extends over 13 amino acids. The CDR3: CAWSTSGVYEQYF. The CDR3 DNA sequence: TGTGCCTGGAGTACTAGCGGTGTTTACGAGCAGTACTTC.

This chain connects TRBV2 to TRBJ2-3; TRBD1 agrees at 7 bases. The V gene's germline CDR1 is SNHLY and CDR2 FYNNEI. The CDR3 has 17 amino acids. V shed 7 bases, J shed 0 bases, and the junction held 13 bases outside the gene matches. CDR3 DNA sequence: TGTGCCAGCAACGAACAGGGGTTTCCGTCTAGCACAGATACGCAGTATTTT. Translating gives CASNEQGFPSSTDTQYF.